The source of this T cell receptor beta chain is a study of beta chain features in type 1 diabetes. This clone was detected many times. Looked up from germline, CDR1 is LNHNV and CDR2 is YYDKDF (reference sequence). The CDR3 is made up of 11 amino acids. Trimming cost V 7 bases and J 5 bases, with 5 bases left between them. Reverse transcription of all isolated RNA meant that expressed TCRB transcripts were sequenced. Some clones are missing from TCRdb's copy, which holds only in-frame ones; the method was immunoSEQ multiplex PCR. The sample lists roughly 150,000 clones, approximately 10% seen once, with over 2% in the top ten.

Sequenced material: central memory CD4+ T cells from blood. This chain uses TRBV15 with TRBJ1-4; D not certain. The clonotype was recovered from a man between 18 and 35 years old in good health. In DNA, the CDR3 is TGTGCCACCACACAGAATGAAAAACTGTTTTTT. It is translated as CATTQNEKLFF. Complete variable domain (other parts from reference TRBV15 and TRBJ1-4): DAMVIQNPRYQVTQFGKPVTLSCSQTLNHNVMYWYQQKSSQAPKLLFHYYDKDFNNEADTPDNFQSRRPNTSFCFLDIRSPGLGDTAMYLCATTQNEKLFFGSGTQLSVL.